This T cell receptor beta chain was obtained from a study of human T cells and chemical hapten exposure. The library put unique molecular identifiers onto individual cDNA molecules. TCRdb called the RACE reads again in MiXCR, with one record for every CDR3 protein. Among roughly 70,000 distinct CDR3 sequences, around 30% were seen once, and the ten largest hold about 8.9%. Time point reported: patch test 1, 2 weeks after DPC sensitization. The treatment here: therapeutic diphenylcyclopropenone sensitization with weekly scalp DPC. The CDR3 contains 17 residues. V dropped 5 bases and J dropped 5 bases, with 22 bases sitting between them. Germline values: CDR1 SGHAT, CDR2 FQNNGV. This clonotype was picked up a small number of times.

The chain uses TRBV11-2 and TRBJ2-1; D may correspond to TRBD1 or TRBD2 (5 bases each). The sequencing used whole blood, collected in connection with sensitization to the hapten diphenylcyclopropenone (DPC). The source is a man in his forties or fifties with alopecia areata. Some clones in this sample may be carry-over from other donors' samples. The CDR3 region has the DNA TGTGCCAGCAGCCTCCGTATAGGGGAGACGAGGAACAATGAGCAGTTCTTC. Its protein product is CASSLRIGETRNNEQFF.